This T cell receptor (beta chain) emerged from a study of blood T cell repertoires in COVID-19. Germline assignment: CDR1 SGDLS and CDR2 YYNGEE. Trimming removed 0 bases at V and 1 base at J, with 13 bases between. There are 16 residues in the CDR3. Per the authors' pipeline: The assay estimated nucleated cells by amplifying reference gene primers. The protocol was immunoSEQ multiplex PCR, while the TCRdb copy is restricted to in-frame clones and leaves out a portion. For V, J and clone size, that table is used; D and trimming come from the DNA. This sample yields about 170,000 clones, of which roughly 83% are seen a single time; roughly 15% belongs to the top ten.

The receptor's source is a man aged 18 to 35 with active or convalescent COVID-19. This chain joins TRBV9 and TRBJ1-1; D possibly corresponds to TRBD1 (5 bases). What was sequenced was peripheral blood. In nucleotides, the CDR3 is TGTGCCAGCAGCGTAGTTTGGGGGAGGCAGAACACTGAAGCTTTCTTT. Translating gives CASSVVWGRQNTEAFF.